What follows are 5 T cell receptor beta chains derived from one specimen sequenced in a study of CXCR3-negative and CXCR3-positive naive CD8 T cells. With UMI labels, 5' RACE was used to prepare the TRB cDNA libraries. After re-calling the 5' RACE reads, TCRdb lists one entry per CDR3 protein, DNA absent. Its table records about 50,000 distinct CDR3 sequences. Material for sequencing was naive CXCR3- CD8+ T cells from blood. Subset in this sample: CD45RO-CCR7+CD27+CD95- naive CD8+ T cells lacking CXCR3 (TNR3-). The receptors shown here come from a human donor in good health. Some clones in this sample may be carry-over from other donors' samples.

The chain has TRBV28 and TRBJ2-5; TCRdb's D call of TRBD1 is untestable without DNA. The CDR3 is 12 amino acids. Per the germline V gene, CDR1 is MDHEN and CDR2 is SYDVKM. This CDR3 is CASTGGGETQYF.

The V call is TRBV5-1, the J call TRBJ2-5. Germline V gene lookup returns CDR1 SGHRS and CDR2 YFSETQ. The CDR3 totals 12 residues. CDR3 in amino acids: CASSPSLETQYF. Full variable domain (remainder filled in from reference TRBV5-1 and TRBJ2-5): KAGVTQTPRYLIKTRGQQVTLSCSPISGHRSVSWYQQTPGQGLQFLFEYFSETQRNKGNFPGRFSGRQFSNSRSEMNVSTLELGDSALYLCASSPSLETQYFGPGTRLLVL.

The chain links TRBV15 to TRBJ2-3; TCRdb's D gene call, TRBD2, goes unchecked for lack of DNA. The CDR3 covers 16 residues. The germline V gene has CDR1 LNHNV and CDR2 YYDKDF (reference sequence). The CDR3 loop reads CATNLPGLTGTDTQYF.

The CDR3 is CASKVGPGPSTNEQFF. The chain links TRBV28 to TRBJ2-1; TCRdb returns TRBD2, unconfirmable since there is no DNA. Germline lookup yields CDR1 MDHEN and CDR2 SYDVKM. The CDR3 contains 16 residues.

The chain combines TRBV7-9 with TRBJ2-5; TCRdb outputs TRBD2, but without DNA this stays unchecked. The CDR3 consists of 15 residues. Germline V gene lookup returns CDR1 SEHNR and CDR2 FQNEAQ (reference sequence). The CDR3 here is CASSRPGLEVETQYF.